Shown below are 30 T cell receptor beta chains from a single sample sequenced in a study of memory CD4+ T cells and cytomegalovirus serostatus. Assay used: immunoSEQ multiplex PCR; TCRdb lists only in-frame clones, some missing. The sample has under 50,000 clones, about 73% seen once. The sort gate was single viable CD3+CD4+CD8-CD45RO+ cells for memory CD4+ T cells. Material: memory CD4+ T cells from blood. The source is an adult in good health and CMV-seronegative.

The chain carries TRBV7-2 and TRBJ1-3, with a tentative D call TRBD1 (5 bases). With 3 bases removed from V and 4 bases from J, the gap between germline ends came to 13 bases. CDR3 size: 15 residues. The germline V gene encodes CDR1 SGHTA and CDR2 FQGNSA. The CDR3 DNA reads TGTGCCAGCAGCTTTAGGCGCGGGGCGGGAAACACCATATATTTT. Protein: CASSFRRGAGNTIYF.

The V gene is TRBV18, the J gene TRBJ2-4, with unresolved D. Trimming took off 5 bases at V and 0 bases at J, with 11 bases between the two ends. The CDR3 totals 15 residues. In germline, CDR1 is KGHSH, CDR2 LQKENI. The CDR3 DNA reads TGTGCCAGCTCAAACTCAGGCTTAGCCAAAAACATTCAGTACTTC. Translating it yields CASSNSGLAKNIQYF.

This chain links TRBV27 with TRBJ2-7; the D gene is possibly TRBD1 (5 bases). In germline, CDR1 is MNHEY, CDR2 SMNVEV (reference sequence). The CDR3 length is 14 residues. Deletions cut 4 bases from V and 3 bases from J, with 13 bases between. The CDR3 DNA follows: TGTGCCAGCAGTTCGACAGCGCCAGTCTACGAGCAGTACTTC. Amino acids: CASSSTAPVYEQYF.

This chain links TRBV11-3 with TRBJ2-1, with D perhaps matching TRBD2 (6 bases). The V end was cut by 5 bases, the J end by 1 base, with 18 bases between. Germline CDR1 is SGHNT and CDR2 is YENEEA. This CDR3 has 17 residues. This CDR3 is CASSRMDGAGSYNEQFF. For the CDR3, the DNA is TGTGCCAGCAGCCGCATGGACGGGGCGGGGTCCTACAATGAGCAGTTCTTC.

This chain joins TRBV13 and TRBJ2-3, with TRBD2 identical over 7 bases. V was pared by 5 bases and J by 2 bases, with 7 bases of the junction left unmatched. CDR3 size: 15 residues. Germline CDR1 and CDR2: PRHDT and FYEKMQ (reference sequence). In nucleotides, the CDR3 is TGTGCCAGCAGCCCCCTAGCGGAAAACACAGATACGCAGTATTTT. Encoded protein: CASSPLAENTDTQYF.

The chain employs TRBV2 and TRBJ1-2; D is possibly TRBD1 (6 bases). The V and J ends lost 8 bases and 2 bases respectively, with 12 bases between them. From germline, CDR1 is SNHLY and CDR2 FYNNEI. This CDR3 has 13 amino acids. As DNA, the CDR3 is TGTGCCAGCCGCCGGGACAACAACTATGGCTACACCTTC. Translated: CASRRDNNYGYTF.

This clone showed up just a few times. This chain uses TRBV7-9 with TRBJ1-2; weak D call: TRBD1 (6 bases). This CDR3 contains 13 residues. CDR1 and CDR2 from the germline V gene are SEHNR and FQNEAQ (reference sequence). Trimming took 0 bases from V and 8 from J, leaving 10 bases between them. CDR3 protein: CASSLAGAAGYTF. The CDR3 DNA reads as TGTGCCAGCAGCTTAGCGGGGGCTGCGGGCTACACCTTC.

The chain carries TRBV28 and TRBJ1-5, with TRBD1 identical over 10 bases. The CDR3 length is 15 residues. Germline V gene sequence: CDR1 MDHEN, CDR2 SYDVKM. The trim removed 5 bases at V and 5 bases at J, leaving 6 bases unmatched. The CDR3 DNA reads TGTGCCAGCAGTCCCTGGACAGGGGGGGATCAGCCCCAGCATTTT. Amino acid sequence: CASSPWTGGDQPQHF.

This chain joins TRBV7-3 and TRBJ2-1; D possibly corresponds to TRBD2 (5 bases). Germline V lookup: CDR1 SGHTA, CDR2 FQGTGA. Trimming cost V 0 bases and J 10 bases, with 16 bases left between them. The CDR3 consists of 15 residues. CDR3 sequence reads: CASSLTPLRADEQFF. CDR3 bases: TGTGCCAGCAGCTTAACCCCTCTGAGGGCGGACGAGCAGTTCTTC.

The chain carries TRBV9 and TRBJ2-1; 9 bases line up with TRBD1. Germline V lookup: CDR1 SGDLS, CDR2 YYNGEE. V shed 0 bases and J 4 bases; nucleotides not matched to a gene: 5. The CDR3 is made up of 16 amino acids. CDR3 residues: CASSVADRGGYNEQFF. As DNA, the CDR3 is TGTGCCAGCAGCGTAGCGGACAGGGGAGGGTACAATGAGCAGTTCTTC.

This clone was counted a few times. The chain employs TRBV5-4 and TRBJ1-4; no clear D gene. V was clipped by 4 bases and J by 5 bases, with 9 bases between them. CDR1 is SGHNT, CDR2 YYREEE, per germline (reference sequence). The length of the CDR3 is 13 residues. CDR3 DNA: TGTGCCAGCAGCCGGGAACTCAATGAAAAACTGTTTTTT. Encoded protein: CASSRELNEKLFF.

The chain joins TRBV5-1 to TRBJ2-7; D is unresolved. The CDR3 sequence is 14 residues long. V dropped 4 bases and J dropped 0 bases, with 11 bases sitting between them. Germline CDR1 SGHRS, CDR2 YFSETQ. This CDR3 is CASSLGWTSYEQYF. Here the CDR3 DNA reads TGCGCCAGCAGCCTGGGCTGGACCTCCTACGAGCAGTACTTC.

The gene calls are TRBV7-9 and TRBJ1-3; 9 bases agree with TRBD1. J was trimmed by 7 bases and V by 8 bases; bases with no gene match: 24. Germline lookup yields CDR1 SEHNR and CDR2 FQNEAQ (reference sequence). The CDR3 runs to 19 residues. CDR3 sequence reads: CASGSIGTGSTYPGNTIYF. CDR3 coding DNA: TGTGCCAGCGGCTCCATCGGGACAGGGTCGACTTACCCGGGGAACACCATATATTTT.

The J gene is TRBJ1-1, the V gene TRBV6-1; D is unclear. V lost 5 bases, J lost 4 bases, and 17 bases lay in between. Per the germline V gene, CDR1 is MNHNS and CDR2 is SASEGT. This CDR3 region has 15 residues. CDR3 amino acids: CASSQKGWGVTEAFF. The CDR3 coding sequence is TGTGCCAGCAGTCAGAAAGGCTGGGGAGTCACTGAAGCTTTCTTT.

The rearrangement links TRBV7-6 to TRBJ1-3; 8 positions agree with TRBD1. From germline, CDR1 is SGHVS and CDR2 FNYEAQ. The CDR3 contains 15 residues. V was clipped by 0 bases and J by 2 bases; unmatched bases: 0. CDR3 in amino acids: CASSLAQGAGNTIYF. For the CDR3, the DNA is TGTGCCAGCAGCTTAGCACAGGGGGCTGGAAACACCATATATTTT.

The V gene is TRBV28, the J gene TRBJ1-2; D is unclear. The CDR3 totals 14 residues. Trimming left V 6 bases short and J 10 bases short, with 21 bases between. CDR1 MDHEN and CDR2 SYDVKM come from the germline V gene. CDR3 residues: CASSGWTFNSIYTF. Here the CDR3 DNA reads TGTGCCAGCAGCGGCTGGACTTTCAATAGCATCTACACCTTC.

This clone was counted between two and nine times. This chain uses TRBV5-1 with TRBJ2-1; TRBD2 aligns across 8 bases. The V gene end was trimmed by 2 bases and the J gene end by 12 bases; junction bases not matched to a gene: 4. This CDR3 has 12 residues. Germline CDR1 SGHRS, CDR2 YFSETQ. The CDR3 DNA reads as TGCGCCAGCAGCTTCGGCCGGGAGGGGCAGTTCTTC. Amino acid sequence: CASSFGREGQFF.

V is TRBV30 and J is TRBJ1-5; a possible D gene is TRBD1 (6 bases). Trimming took off 2 bases at V and 1 base at J, with 9 bases between the two ends. Germline V CDR1 and CDR2: GTSNPN, SVGIG (reference sequence). This CDR3 region has 14 residues. This CDR3 is CAWSRGPSNQPQHF. The CDR3 nucleotides read TGTGCCTGGAGTCGGGGGCCCAGCAATCAGCCCCAGCATTTT.

The chain has TRBV7-6 and TRBJ2-1; unclear D gene. Per the germline V gene, CDR1 is SGHVS and CDR2 is FNYEAQ. The CDR3 is 16 residues long. The germline V and J ends were trimmed by 5 bases and 5 bases, with 19 bases remaining between them. Here the CDR3 DNA reads TGTGCCAGCAGCCCAGACTTATCGGGTCGGAACAATGAGCAGTTCTTC. Translating gives CASSPDLSGRNNEQFF.

Concerning this clone itself: Other DNA sequences in the sample encode the same CDR3. J is TRBJ1-2 and V is TRBV5-1; D not certain. In germline, CDR1 is SGHRS, CDR2 YFSETQ. The ends were cut back, 0 bases at V and 2 bases at J, with 5 bases in the middle. The CDR3 runs 13 residues. The CDR3 nucleotides read TGCGCCAGCAGCTTGGACAAGAACTATGGCTACACCTTC. This encodes CASSLDKNYGYTF.

The J gene is TRBJ1-2, the V gene TRBV6-6; 11 nucleotides line up with TRBD1. V was pared by 0 bases and J by 4 bases, with 1 base of the junction left unmatched. The germline V gene encodes CDR1 MNHNY and CDR2 SVGAGI (reference sequence). The CDR3 loop spans 15 amino acids. CDR3 region: CASSYSDRGLYGYTF. CDR3 in DNA: TGTGCCAGCAGTTACTCGGACAGGGGGCTCTATGGCTACACCTTC.

The rearrangement uses TRBV30 and TRBJ1-4; no reliable D call. The CDR3 length is 18 residues. The germline V gene has CDR1 GTSNPN and CDR2 SVGIG (reference sequence). V shed 6 bases and J shed 5 bases, with 28 bases lying between them. CDR3 protein: CACPGSSVRAGGNEKLFF. The CDR3 bases are TGTGCCTGCCCCGGATCTTCGGTACGGGCGGGTGGGAATGAAAAACTGTTTTTT.

The chain joins TRBV19 to TRBJ2-5; D may be TRBD1 or TRBD2 (6 bases each). V gave up 8 bases and J gave up 3 bases, with 13 bases separating them. From germline, CDR1 is LNHDA and CDR2 SQIVND (reference sequence). This CDR3 region has 13 residues. The CDR3 region has the DNA TGTGCCAGTGGGGGGCGCCCTGAAGAGACCCAGTACTTC. Protein sequence: CASGGRPEETQYF.

The chain combines TRBV5-6 with TRBJ1-3; TRBD1 aligns across 8 bases. There are 15 residues in the CDR3. Per the germline V gene, CDR1 is SGHDT and CDR2 is YYEEEE. J gave up 0 bases and V 1 base, and 0 bases lay outside the gene matches. In DNA, the CDR3 is TGTGCCAGCAGCTTGCAGGGGGCCTCTGGAAACACCATATATTTT. Its protein is CASSLQGASGNTIYF. The complete variable domain, with remaining parts taken from reference TRBV5-6 and TRBJ1-3, reads DAGVTQSPTHLIKTRGQQVTLRCSPKSGHDTVSWYQQALGQGPQFIFQYYEEEERQRGNFPDRFSGHQFPNYSSELNVNALLLGDSALYLCASSLQGASGNTIYFGEGSWLTVV.

The chain combines TRBV27 with TRBJ1-2; TRBD1 aligns across 8 bases. The CDR3 runs 14 residues. In germline, CDR1 is MNHEY, CDR2 SMNVEV (reference sequence). Trimming at V came to 8 bases and at J to 6 bases, leaving 11 bases not matched to a gene. The DNA of the CDR3 is TGTGCCAGCGGATTGGACAGGGAGGGAAATGGCTACACCTTC. It codes for CASGLDREGNGYTF.

Within the sample, this clone is medium-sized (0.01 to 0.1%). The chain carries TRBV6-5 and TRBJ1-1; D call uncertain. The length of the CDR3 is 14 residues. The V gene lost 7 bases and the J gene lost 1 base, with 13 bases spanning the gap. Germline lookup yields CDR1 MNHEY and CDR2 SVGAGI. In DNA, the CDR3 is TGTGCCAGCATCTCAACCGACGGGAACACTGAAGCTTTCTTT. This translates into CASISTDGNTEAFF.

The chain links TRBV7-9 to TRBJ2-2, with 9 positions matching TRBD2. This CDR3 comprises 14 residues. The trim removed 8 bases at V and 3 bases at J, leaving 4 bases unmatched. Germline-derived CDR1 and CDR2 are SEHNR and FQNEAQ (reference sequence). CDR3 nucleotides: TGTGCCAGCGTGCGGGGGGGGTACACCGGGGAGCTGTTTTTT. Translation gives CASVRGGYTGELFF.

The V and J genes are TRBV4-3 and TRBJ1-2; a possible D gene is TRBD1 (5 bases). This CDR3 contains 15 residues. Germline CDR1 and CDR2: LGHNA and YSLEER. Trimming took 0 bases from V and 1 from J, leaving 9 bases between them. The CDR3 reads CASSQERGLNYGYTF. CDR3 DNA sequence: TGCGCCAGCAGCCAAGAACGGGGACTTAACTATGGCTACACCTTC.

The table lists this clone with a few counts. The rearrangement links TRBV28 to TRBJ1-1; D ambiguous. Trimming removed 2 bases at V and 11 bases at J, with 12 bases between. This CDR3 is built from 12 residues. Germline V gene lookup returns CDR1 MDHEN and CDR2 SYDVKM. The CDR3 here is CASSLDSRNAFF. CDR3 nucleotide sequence: TGTGCCAGCAGTTTAGATTCCAGGAATGCTTTCTTT.

Here the CDR3 reads CASSSSSAGTTEAFF. The CDR3 nucleotides read TGTGCCAGCAGTTCCTCCTCCGCAGGAACCACTGAAGCTTTCTTT. This chain joins TRBV28 and TRBJ1-1; D not resolved. This CDR3 spans 15 amino acids. Looked up from germline, CDR1 is MDHEN and CDR2 is SYDVKM. The V end was cut by 4 bases, the J end by 4 bases, with 16 bases between.